A single sample is the source of the 18 T cell receptor beta chains below, sequenced in a study of blood T cell repertoires in COVID-19. Method: immunoSEQ multiplex PCR; TCRdb's copy keeps in-frame clones and lacks some. The sample includes roughly 260,000 clones, approximately 86% of them seen just once. Sequenced sample: PBMCs or T cells enriched from blood (not recorded which). Receptors originate from a woman aged 30 to 39 with acute COVID-19.

The gene calls are TRBV6-1 and TRBJ1-1; D might be TRBD1 (5 bases). The germline V gene encodes CDR1 MNHNS and CDR2 SASEGT. Deletions cut 0 bases from V and 1 base from J, with 15 bases between. The CDR3 consists of 17 residues. The CDR3 coding sequence is TGTGCCAGCAGTGAAGCGCTTCCCAGGGTAGGGAACACTGAAGCTTTCTTT. This encodes CASSEALPRVGNTEAFF.

V and J are TRBV7-9 and TRBJ2-1; TRBD1 agrees at 7 bases. CDR3 length: 17 amino acids. V dropped 0 bases and J dropped 8; count of bases not matched to a gene: 13. The germline gives CDR1 SEHNR, CDR2 FQNEAQ (reference sequence). Written as DNA, the CDR3 is TGTGCCAGCAGCTTAGCCCCACTAACTCGACAGGGTGATGAGCAGTTCTTC. The encoded protein is CASSLAPLTRQGDEQFF.

The V call is TRBV7-2, the J call TRBJ2-2; perhaps TRBD2 as D (5 bases). Germline V gene data show CDR1 as SGHTA and CDR2 as FQGNSA. This CDR3 comprises 15 residues. Between the trimmed V and J ends, which lost 2 bases and 3 bases, there was a span of 10 bases. CDR3 sequence reads: CASSLYLADTGELFF. The CDR3 DNA reads TGTGCCAGCAGCTTATACCTAGCAGACACCGGGGAGCTGTTTTTT.

The J gene is TRBJ1-2, the V gene TRBV19; 7 bases match TRBD1. The V gene end was trimmed by 7 bases and the J gene end by 4 bases; junction bases not matched to a gene: 6. Germline-derived CDR1 and CDR2 are LNHDA and SQIVND (reference sequence). The CDR3 extends over 13 amino acids. This CDR3 is CASKSGQAYGYTF. CDR3 nucleotides: TGTGCCAGTAAATCCGGACAGGCCTATGGCTACACCTTC.

The chain is built from TRBV28 and TRBJ1-2; TRBD1 agrees at 7 bases. Per germline, CDR1 MDHEN and CDR2 SYDVKM. The CDR3 covers 16 residues. Germline trimming cut 4 bases from V and 3 bases from J; bases unmatched to any gene: 11. The CDR3 region is CASSSLTGTAYYGYTF. The CDR3 DNA sequence: TGTGCCAGCAGTTCTCTCACCGGGACAGCGTACTATGGCTACACCTTC.

V and J are TRBV4-1 and TRBJ1-1; D is possibly TRBD1 (6 bases). Germline CDR1 and CDR2: MGHRA and YSYEKL. The CDR3 loop spans 15 amino acids. V was shortened by 1 base and J by 4 bases, with 13 bases between the two germline ends. The DNA of the CDR3 is TGCGCCAGCAGCCAAGTTGGGGACACCTTCACTGAAGCTTTCTTT. Residues: CASSQVGDTFTEAFF.

The chain links TRBV19 to TRBJ1-2, with D tentatively TRBD1 (6 bases). From germline, CDR1 is LNHDA and CDR2 SQIVND (reference sequence). The CDR3 is 13 residues long. Between the trimmed V and J ends, which lost 3 bases and 6 bases, there was a span of 11 bases. The CDR3 DNA sequence: TGTGCCAGTAGTATGTCAGGGGCTCATGGCTACACCTTC. It yields the protein CASSMSGAHGYTF.

The chain employs TRBV5-4 and TRBJ2-1; D perhaps matches TRBD1 (6 bases). This CDR3 is built from 15 residues. V lost 3 bases, J lost 2 bases, and 12 bases lay in between. The germline gives CDR1 SGHNT, CDR2 YYREEE (reference sequence). The CDR3 nucleotides read TGTGCCAGCAGCTCCGGGACACTTACCTACAATGAGCAGTTCTTC. It encodes CASSSGTLTYNEQFF. The whole variable domain, remainder taken from reference TRBV5-4 and TRBJ2-1, is ETGVTQSPTHLIKTRGQQVTLRCSSQSGHNTVSWYQQALGQGPQFIFQYYREEENGRGNFPPRFSGLQFPNYSSELNVNALELDDSALYLCASSSGTLTYNEQFFGPGTRLTVL.

This rearrangement joins TRBV2 to TRBJ1-1; D unclear. The V gene's germline CDR1 is SNHLY and CDR2 FYNNEI. CDR3 size: 14 residues. V lost 4 bases, J lost 1 base, and 10 bases lay in between. CDR3 loop: CASSVLGENTEAFF. The CDR3 DNA reads TGTGCCAGCAGTGTTTTGGGCGAGAACACTGAAGCTTTCTTT.

This sequence joins TRBV7-9 and TRBJ2-6; 7 bases are a match to TRBD2. The CDR3 covers 16 residues. V trimming: 5 bases; J trimming: 4 bases; junction bases outside the gene matches: 8. The germline V gene encodes CDR1 SEHNR and CDR2 FQNEAQ (reference sequence). Written as DNA, the CDR3 is TGTGCCAGCAGCCAGGGAGGGGTGATGGGGGCCAACGTCCTGACTTTC. Its protein is CASSQGGVMGANVLTF.

Within the sample, this clone is medium-sized. V and J are TRBV28 and TRBJ2-7; perhaps TRBD2 as D (6 bases). Trimming removed 5 bases from V and 4 bases from J, with 12 bases in between. CDR1 and CDR2 from the germline V gene are MDHEN and SYDVKM. The CDR3 totals 13 residues. CDR3 region: CASSPHSGYEQYF. Here the CDR3 DNA reads TGTGCCAGCAGTCCCCATAGCGGATACGAGCAGTACTTC.

This clone has only a few counts. The CDR3: CASSSQGGRGRGGYTF. The CDR3 nucleotides are TGTGCCAGCAGTTCCCAAGGGGGCAGGGGCAGGGGTGGCTACACCTTC. This rearrangement joins TRBV11-2 to TRBJ1-2; TRBD1 matches at 7 bases. CDR3 length equals 16 residues. The trim removed 6 bases at V and 7 bases at J, leaving 17 bases unmatched. Per germline, CDR1 SGHAT and CDR2 FQNNGV.

The V gene is TRBV6-4, the J gene TRBJ2-1; 7 bases agree with TRBD1. V dropped 4 bases and J dropped 4; count of bases not matched to a gene: 7. Germline CDR1 MRHNA, CDR2 SNTAGT. This CDR3 has 15 amino acids. The chain's CDR3 is CASSVSATGYNEQFF. In DNA, the CDR3 is TGTGCCAGCAGTGTTTCTGCGACAGGGTACAATGAGCAGTTCTTC.

The V call is TRBV6-1, the J call TRBJ2-7; 10 positions match TRBD2. The V and J ends lost 3 bases and 2 bases, in that order; junction bases with no gene match: 4. Per the germline V gene, CDR1 is MNHNS and CDR2 is SASEGT. The CDR3 runs 15 residues. The DNA of the CDR3 is TGTGCCAGCAGTGATAATAGCGGGGGGCCCTACGAGCAGTACTTC. Translating it yields CASSDNSGGPYEQYF.

The chain has TRBV4-3 and TRBJ2-7; possible D gene TRBD1, 6 bases. Germline assignment: CDR1 LGHNA and CDR2 YSLEER. The CDR3 loop spans 15 amino acids. Between the trimmed V and J ends, which lost 0 bases and 0 bases, there was a span of 9 bases. CDR3: CASSQETGSSYEQYF. The CDR3 region has the DNA TGCGCCAGCAGCCAAGAAACAGGGAGCTCCTACGAGCAGTACTTC.

J is TRBJ2-1 and V is TRBV13, with TRBD2 matching 12 bases. J was trimmed by 5 bases and V by 5 bases; bases with no gene match: 7. This CDR3 has 16 residues. CDR1 and CDR2 (germline): PRHDT, FYEKMQ (reference sequence). The CDR3, as DNA: TGTGCCAGCAGCCCCCGGACTAGCGGGAACAACAATGAGCAGTTCTTC. The encoded protein is CASSPRTSGNNNEQFF.

CDR3 sequence reads: CASSTGLAGPTGELFF. The CDR3 DNA reads as TGTGCCAGTAGTACCGGACTAGCGGGGCCCACCGGGGAGCTGTTTTTT. The genes are TRBV19 and TRBJ2-2; TRBD2 matches 12 bases. J gave up 4 bases and V 4 bases, and 4 bases lay outside the gene matches. Germline CDR1 reads LNHDA; CDR2 reads SQIVND (reference sequence). This CDR3 is built from 16 residues.

The J gene is TRBJ2-7, the V gene TRBV28, with 7 bases aligning to TRBD1. The CDR3 extends over 15 amino acids. The germline gives CDR1 MDHEN, CDR2 SYDVKM. V shed 2 bases and J 1 base; nucleotides not matched to a gene: 5. The CDR3 loop reads CASSLTGQRSYEQYF. The CDR3 DNA follows: TGTGCCAGCAGTTTAACGGGACAGAGATCCTACGAGCAGTACTTC.